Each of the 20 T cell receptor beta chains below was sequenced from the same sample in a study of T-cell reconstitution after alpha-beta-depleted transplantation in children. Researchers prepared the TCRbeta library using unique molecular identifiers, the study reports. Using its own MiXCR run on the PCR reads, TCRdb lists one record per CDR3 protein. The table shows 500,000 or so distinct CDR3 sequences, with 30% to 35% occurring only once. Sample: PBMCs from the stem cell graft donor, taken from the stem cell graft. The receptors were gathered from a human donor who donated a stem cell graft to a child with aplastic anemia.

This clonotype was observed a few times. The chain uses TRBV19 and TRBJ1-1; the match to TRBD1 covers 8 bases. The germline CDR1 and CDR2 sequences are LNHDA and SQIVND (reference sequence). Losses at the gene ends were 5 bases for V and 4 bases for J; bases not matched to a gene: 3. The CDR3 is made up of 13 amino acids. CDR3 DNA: TGTGCCAGTAGTCCCGGGACAGGCACTGAAGCTTTCTTT. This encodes CASSPGTGTEAFF.

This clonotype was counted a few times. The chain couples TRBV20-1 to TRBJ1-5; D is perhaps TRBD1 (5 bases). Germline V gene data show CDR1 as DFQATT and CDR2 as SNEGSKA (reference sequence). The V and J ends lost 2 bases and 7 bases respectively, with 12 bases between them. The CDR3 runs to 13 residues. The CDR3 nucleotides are TGCAGTGCTAGACCGGGGGGGGACCAGCCCCAGCATTTT. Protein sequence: CSARPGGDQPQHF.

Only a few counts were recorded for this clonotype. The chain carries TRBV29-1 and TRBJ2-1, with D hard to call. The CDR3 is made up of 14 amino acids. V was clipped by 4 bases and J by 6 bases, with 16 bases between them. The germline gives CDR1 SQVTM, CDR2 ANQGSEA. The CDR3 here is CSVVSAPVPNEQFF. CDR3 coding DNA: TGCAGCGTTGTTTCAGCGCCAGTCCCCAATGAGCAGTTCTTC.

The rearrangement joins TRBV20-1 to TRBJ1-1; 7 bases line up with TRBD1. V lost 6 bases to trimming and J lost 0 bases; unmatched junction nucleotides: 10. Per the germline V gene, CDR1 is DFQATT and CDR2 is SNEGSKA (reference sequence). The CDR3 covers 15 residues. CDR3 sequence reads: CSAPSPGQMNTEAFF. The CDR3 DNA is TGCAGTGCCCCGAGCCCGGGACAGATGAACACTGAAGCTTTCTTT.

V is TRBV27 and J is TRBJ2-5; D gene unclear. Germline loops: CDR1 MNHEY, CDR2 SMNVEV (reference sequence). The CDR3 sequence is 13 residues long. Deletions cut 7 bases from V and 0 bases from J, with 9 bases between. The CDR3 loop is CASKRANQETQYF. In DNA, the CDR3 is TGTGCCAGCAAAAGGGCGAACCAAGAGACCCAGTACTTC.

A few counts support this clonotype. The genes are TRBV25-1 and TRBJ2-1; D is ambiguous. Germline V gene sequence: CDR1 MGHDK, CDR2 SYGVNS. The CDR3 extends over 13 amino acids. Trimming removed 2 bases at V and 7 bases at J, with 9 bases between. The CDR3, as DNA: TGTGCCAGCAGTGAAGCTAGTAGGAATGAGCAGTTCTTC. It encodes CASSEASRNEQFF. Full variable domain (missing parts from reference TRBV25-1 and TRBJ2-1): EADIYQTPRYLVIGTGKKITLECSQTMGHDKMYWYQQDPGMELHLIHYSYGVNSTEKGDLSSESTVSRIRTEHFPLTLESARPSHTSQYLCASSEASRNEQFFGPGTRLTVL.

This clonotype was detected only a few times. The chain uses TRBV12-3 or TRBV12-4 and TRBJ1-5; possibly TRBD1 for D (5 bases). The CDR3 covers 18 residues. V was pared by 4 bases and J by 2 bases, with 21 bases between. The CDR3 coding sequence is TGTGCCAGCAGTTCCTTACCGGGACCCCGGGACGGCAATCAGCCCCAGCATTTT. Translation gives CASSSLPGPRDGNQPQHF.

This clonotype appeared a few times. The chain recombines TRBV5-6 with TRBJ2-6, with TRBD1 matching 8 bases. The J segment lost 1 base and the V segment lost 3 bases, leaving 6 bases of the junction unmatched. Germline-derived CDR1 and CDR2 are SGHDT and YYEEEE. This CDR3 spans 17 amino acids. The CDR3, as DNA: TGTGCCAGCAGCTGGTGGACAGGGCTTTCTGGGGCCAACGTCCTGACTTTC. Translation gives CASSWWTGLSGANVLTF.

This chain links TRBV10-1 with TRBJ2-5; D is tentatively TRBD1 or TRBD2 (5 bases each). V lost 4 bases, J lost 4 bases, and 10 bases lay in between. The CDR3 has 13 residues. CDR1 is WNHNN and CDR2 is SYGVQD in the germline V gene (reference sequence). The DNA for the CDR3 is TGCGCCAGCAGTGGGGACCGGCGAGAGACCCAGTACTTC. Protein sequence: CASSGDRRETQYF.

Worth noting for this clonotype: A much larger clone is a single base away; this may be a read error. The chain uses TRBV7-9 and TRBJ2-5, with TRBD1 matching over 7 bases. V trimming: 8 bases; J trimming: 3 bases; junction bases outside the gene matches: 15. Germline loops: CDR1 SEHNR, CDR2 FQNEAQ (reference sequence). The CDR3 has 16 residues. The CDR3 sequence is CASGTIPGTVEETQYF. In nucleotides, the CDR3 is TGTGCCAGCGGCACAATTCCTGGGACAGTTGAAGAGACCCAGTACTTC.

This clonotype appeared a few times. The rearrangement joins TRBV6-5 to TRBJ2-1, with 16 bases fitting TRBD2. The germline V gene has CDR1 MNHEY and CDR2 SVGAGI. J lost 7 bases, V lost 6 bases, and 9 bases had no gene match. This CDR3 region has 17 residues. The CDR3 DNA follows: TGTGCCAGCAGACCTGGGACTAGCGGGAGGGAACGGAATGAGCAGTTCTTC. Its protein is CASRPGTSGRERNEQFF.

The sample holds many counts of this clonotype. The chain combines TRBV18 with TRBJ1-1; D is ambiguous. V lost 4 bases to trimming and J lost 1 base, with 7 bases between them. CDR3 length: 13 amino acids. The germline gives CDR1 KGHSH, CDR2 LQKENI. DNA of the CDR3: TGTGCCAGCTCACGCACAGAGAACACTGAAGCTTTCTTT. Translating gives CASSRTENTEAFF.

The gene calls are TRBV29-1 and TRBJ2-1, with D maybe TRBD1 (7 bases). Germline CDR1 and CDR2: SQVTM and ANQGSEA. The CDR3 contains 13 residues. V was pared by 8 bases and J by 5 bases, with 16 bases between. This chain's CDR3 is CSTAGQIDNEQFF. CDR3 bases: TGCAGCACTGCGGGACAGATTGACAATGAGCAGTTCTTC.

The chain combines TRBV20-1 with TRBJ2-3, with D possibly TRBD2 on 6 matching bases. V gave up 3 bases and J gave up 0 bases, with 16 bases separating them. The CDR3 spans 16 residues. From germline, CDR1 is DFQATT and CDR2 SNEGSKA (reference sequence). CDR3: CSASEIGSMSTDTQYF. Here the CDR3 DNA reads TGCAGTGCTAGTGAAATCGGGAGTATGAGCACAGATACGCAGTATTTT.

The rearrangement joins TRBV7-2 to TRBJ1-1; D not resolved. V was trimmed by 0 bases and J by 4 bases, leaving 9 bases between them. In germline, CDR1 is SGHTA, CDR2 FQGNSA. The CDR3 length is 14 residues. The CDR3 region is CASSLANVPTEAFF. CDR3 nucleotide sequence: TGTGCCAGCAGCTTAGCGAACGTGCCCACTGAAGCTTTCTTT.

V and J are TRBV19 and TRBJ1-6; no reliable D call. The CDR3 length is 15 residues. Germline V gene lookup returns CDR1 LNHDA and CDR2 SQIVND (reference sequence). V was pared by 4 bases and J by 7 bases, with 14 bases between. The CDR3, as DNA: TGTGCCAGTAGTACGCGAGACGGCCCGAATTCACCCCTCCACTTT. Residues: CASSTRDGPNSPLHF.

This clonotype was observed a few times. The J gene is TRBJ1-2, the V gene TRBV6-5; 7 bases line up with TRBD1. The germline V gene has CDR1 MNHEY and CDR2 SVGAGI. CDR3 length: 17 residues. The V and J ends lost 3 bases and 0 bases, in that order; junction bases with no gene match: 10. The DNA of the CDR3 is TGTGCCAGCAGTTATAAGGGACAGTGGGTAGCTAACTATGGCTACACCTTC. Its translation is CASSYKGQWVANYGYTF.

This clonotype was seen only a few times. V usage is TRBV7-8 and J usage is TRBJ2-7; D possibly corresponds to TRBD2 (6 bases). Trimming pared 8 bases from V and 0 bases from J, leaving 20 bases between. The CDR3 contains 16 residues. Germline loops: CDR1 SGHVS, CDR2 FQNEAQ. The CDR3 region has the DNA TGTGCCAGCTCGAAACCCCGGGACTCCCTCTCCTACGAGCAGTACGTC. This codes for CASSKPRDSLSYEQYV.

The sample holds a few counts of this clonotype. The DNA of the CDR3 is TGTGCCAGCAGCCAAGCTCCCGGTGAAAAACTGTTTTTT. Protein sequence: CASSQAPGEKLFF. The V and J genes are TRBV4-2 and TRBJ1-4, with D unresolved. The CDR3 loop spans 13 amino acids. Germline lookup yields CDR1 LGHNA and CDR2 YNFKEQ. Trimming removed 1 base at V and 7 bases at J, with 7 bases between.

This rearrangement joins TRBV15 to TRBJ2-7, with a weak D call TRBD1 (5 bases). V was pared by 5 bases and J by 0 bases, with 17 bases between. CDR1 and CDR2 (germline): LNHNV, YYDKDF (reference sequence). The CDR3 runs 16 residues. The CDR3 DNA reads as TGTGCCACCAGCGCCTCCCGGAACAGGCGCTCCTACGAGCAGTACTTC. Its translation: CATSASRNRRSYEQYF.